Listed below are T cell receptor beta chains from one sample, sequenced in a study of blood T cell repertoires in COVID-19. Using immunoSEQ multiplex PCR, the repertoire was profiled, and TCRdb retains in-frame clones only, with some absent. The top ten clones hold 3.8% of a sample with 100,000 or so clones, over 75% of them seen once. Sequencing was done on a sample of peripheral blood. Every receptor here comes from a man aged 55-75 years with acute or convalescent COVID-19. CDR3s include the opening cysteine and the closing phenylalanine or tryptophan. A D gene is named only where the DNA matches it firmly. Part of the rows lack a size; the others show once, few, many or a class for expanded clones.

j_call d_call v_call clone_size cdr3_aa cdr3_nt
TRBJ2-1 TRBD1 TRBV5-1 - CASSYGQGAVIYNEQFF TGCGCCAGCAGCTACGGACAGGGGGCAGTCATATACAATGAGCAGTTCTTC
TRBJ2-1 TRBD2 TRBV6-5 - CASSSPRTSLYNEQFF TGTGCCAGCAGTTCGCCTCGGACTAGCCTCTACAATGAGCAGTTCTTC
TRBJ1-1 - TRBV9 - CASSARPRQLNTEAFF TGTGCCAGCAGCGCGCGACCGAGGCAGCTGAACACTGAAGCTTTCTTT
TRBJ2-7 - TRBV6-1 once CASSEARVAYEQYF TGTGCCAGCAGTGAAGCCCGAGTAGCCTACGAGCAGTACTTC
TRBJ1-2 TRBD1 TRBV19 - CASSIRQGYGYTF TGTGCCAGTAGTATCCGACAGGGATACGGCTACACCTTC
TRBJ1-1 - TRBV5-1 - CASSLETGNTEAFF TGCGCCAGCAGCTTGGAGACAGGGAACACTGAAGCTTTCTTT
TRBJ2-4 TRBD2 TRBV4-1 - CASSQDTAGGNIQYF TGCGCCAGCAGCCAAGATACTGCGGGGGGAAACATTCAGTACTTC
TRBJ2-3 TRBD1 TRBV19 - CASSPRDRGTDTQYF TGTGCCAGTAGCCCCCGGGACAGGGGCACAGATACGCAGTATTTT
TRBJ1-1 - TRBV5-1 once CASTETGTNTEAFF TGCGCCAGCACCGAGACAGGTACGAACACTGAAGCTTTCTTT
TRBJ2-7 - TRBV12-3/TRBV12-4 - CASSPLHEQYF TGTGCCAGCAGCCCCCTCCACGAGCAGTACTTC
TRBJ2-3 TRBD2 TRBV7-3 - CASSPTPTSGGYRDTQYF TGTGCCAGCAGCCCAACCCCGACTAGCGGGGGGTACAGAGATACGCAGTATTTT
TRBJ1-3 - TRBV30 - CAWSDRPSGNTIYF TGTGCCTGGAGTGACAGACCCTCTGGAAACACCATATATTTT
TRBJ2-1 TRBD2 TRBV3-1/TRBV3-2 - CASRRTSGRINEQFF TGTGCCAGCAGGCGCACTAGCGGGCGAATCAATGAGCAGTTCTTC
TRBJ2-7 - TRBV4-1 once CASSQRDSPYYEQYF TGCGCCAGCAGCCAGCGGGACAGTCCCTACTACGAGCAGTACTTC
TRBJ1-6 TRBD1 TRBV7-2 once CASSDRVNGPLHF TGTGCCAGCAGCGACAGGGTTAACGGACCCCTCCACTTT
TRBJ1-5 TRBD1 TRBV6-5 - CASSYRGPGQPQHF TGTGCCAGCAGCTACAGGGGGCCTGGGCAGCCCCAGCATTTT
TRBJ2-3 - TRBV2 - CASSERGGIPFRDTQYF TGTGCCAGCAGTGAGAGGGGAGGTATACCTTTCAGGGATACGCAGTATTTT
TRBJ1-1 - TRBV4-1 - CASSPSMSQGSLTEAFF TGCGCCAGCAGCCCGTCCATGAGCCAGGGCTCTCTGACTGAAGCTTTCTTT
TRBJ2-1 TRBD1 TRBV5-1 - CASSSSQKTGGGFGEQFF TGCGCCAGCAGCTCTTCGCAAAAGACAGGGGGAGGATTTGGTGAGCAGTTCTTC
TRBJ1-4 - TRBV11-2 - CASSLTTGEKLFF TGTGCCAGCAGCTTAACCACAGGAGAAAAACTGTTTTTT
TRBJ1-4 - TRBV18 - CASSPYGGFNEKLFF TGTGCCAGCTCACCATATGGCGGCTTCAATGAAAAACTGTTTTTT
TRBJ2-5 - TRBV24-1 - CANEQQVQETQYF TGTGCCAACGAACAACAGGTCCAAGAGACCCAGTACTTC
TRBJ2-5 - TRBV7-7 - CASSPGEGTLWETQYF TGTGCCAGCAGCCCCGGGGAAGGCACGCTGTGGGAGACCCAGTACTTC
TRBJ2-3 TRBD2 TRBV4-1 - CASSRQSSGASTDTQYF TGCGCCAGCAGCAGGCAAAGTAGCGGGGCTAGCACAGATACGCAGTATTTT
TRBJ2-2 - TRBV19 - CASSQNGQLGRELFF TGTGCCAGTAGCCAAAACGGACAGTTAGGTAGGGAGCTGTTTTTT
TRBJ2-1 TRBD2 TRBV4-1 once CASSQDQSGERPYNEQFF TGCGCCAGCAGCCAAGATCAGAGCGGGGAGCGGCCCTACAATGAGCAGTTCTTC
TRBJ2-7 - TRBV4-1 - CASSQPSGAGTYEQYF TGCGCCAGCAGCCAACCTTCGGGTGCCGGGACCTACGAGCAGTACTTC
TRBJ2-1 TRBD2 TRBV7-2 - CASSRSGVSGNEQFF TGTGCCAGCAGCAGAAGCGGGGTGAGCGGCAATGAGCAGTTCTTC
TRBJ1-1 - TRBV7-9 - CASSALRGNTEAFF TGTGCCAGCAGCGCGCTCAGGGGAAACACTGAAGCTTTCTTT
TRBJ2-6 TRBD1 TRBV6-4 - CASRRGTGVGANVLTF TGTGCCAGTAGACGTGGGACAGGGGTCGGGGCCAACGTCCTGACTTTC
TRBJ2-7 TRBD2 TRBV19 few CASSEAASGRREQYF TGTGCCAGTAGTGAGGCAGCTAGCGGGAGACGTGAGCAGTACTTC
TRBJ1-5 - TRBV29-1 - CSVGDRNSNQPQHF TGCAGCGTTGGCGACAGAAATAGCAATCAGCCCCAGCATTTT
TRBJ2-2 TRBD1 TRBV28 once CASSRYRGPNTGELFF TGTGCCAGCAGTCGATACAGGGGGCCGAACACCGGGGAGCTGTTTTTT
TRBJ2-2 TRBD2 TRBV6-5 few CASSFRAGWDTGELFF TGTGCCAGCAGTTTTAGAGCGGGATGGGACACCGGGGAGCTGTTTTTT
TRBJ2-7 - TRBV9 - CASSVAQVGYEQYF TGTGCCAGCAGCGTAGCACAGGTAGGGTACGAGCAGTACTTC
TRBJ2-3 - TRBV7-6 - CASSPRVGTDTQYF TGTGCCAGCAGCCCGAGGGTTGGCACAGATACGCAGTATTTT